These T cell receptor beta chains were read from a single sample in a study of T cells after yellow fever vaccination. One entry per CDR3 protein, called by TCRdb with MiXCR from the 5' RACE reads. The data hold more than 300,000 distinct CDR3 sequences, with about 10% observed a single time. Sequencing used CD4+ T cells sorted from PBMCs, obtained 45 days after the yellow fever booster vaccination. Every receptor here comes from a man between 18 and 35 years old who received the YFV17D yellow fever vaccine. Both conserved end residues are part of each CDR3. D genes are given only for firm matches. Only some rows state a clone size, as once, few, many or a class for expanded clones.

.	TRBV10-3	.	TRBJ2-2	TGTGCCATCAGTGCCGGGACCGCCGTAAACACCGGGGAGCTGTTTTTT	CAISAGTAVNTGELFF
.	TRBV4-2	TRBD1	TRBJ1-1	TGTGCCAGCAGCCAAGGGCGCTCGAACAGGGGATCGGACACTGAAGCTTTCTTT	CASSQGRSNRGSDTEAFF
.	TRBV7-2	.	TRBJ1-6	TGTGCCAGCAGCTTAATACAGGGATTTGTTAATTCACCCCTCCACTTT	CASSLIQGFVNSPLHF
many	TRBV5-1	.	TRBJ2-1	TGCGCCAGCAGCCGAACCTCGGTCGGAGACTACAATGAGCAGTTCTTC	CASSRTSVGDYNEQFF
few	TRBV20-1	TRBD2	TRBJ2-2	TGCAGTGCTAGAGATCAATCGGGGGGTCGGGCCGGGGAGCTGTTTTTT	CSARDQSGGRAGELFF
.	TRBV27	.	TRBJ2-7	TGTGCCAGCAGTTTAGGTGGACGCCCCCTGTCCGAGCAGTACTTC	CASSLGGRPLSEQYF
few	TRBV5-1	TRBD1	TRBJ2-2	TGCGCCAGGTTCCGACAGGGAAAAGGAATCCGGAACACCGGGGAGCTGTTTTTT	CARFRQGKGIRNTGELFF
few	TRBV7-3	.	TRBJ1-1	TGTGCCAGCAGCTTAGGACGCGCTGAAGCTTTCTTT	CASSLGRAEAFF
many	TRBV4-1	.	TRBJ2-3	TGCGCCAGCAGCCAAGATGGGGTGGGCACAGATACGCAGTATTTT	CASSQDGVGTDTQYF
few	TRBV7-2	.	TRBJ1-4	TGTGCCAGCAGCTTAAATATCGGGGCGGGGGAAGAAAAACTGTTTTTT	CASSLNIGAGEEKLFF
.	TRBV6-2/TRBV6-3	.	TRBJ1-4	TGTGCCAGCAGTTCCGAACAGTTTAATGAAAAACTGTTTTTT	CASSSEQFNEKLFF
few	TRBV18	.	TRBJ1-6	TGTGCCAGCTCGGCGATTCAGGGGCAACGATCACCCCTCCACTTT	CASSAIQGQRSPLHF
.	TRBV21-1	.	TRBJ2-2	TGTGCCAGCAGCAAAGCCAGGGGGCGGACCGGGGAGCTGTTTTTT	CASSKARGRTGELFF
few	TRBV12-3/TRBV12-4	.	TRBJ2-1	TGTGCCAGCAGTTTAGCGCTGGCTAAACATGAGCAGTTCTTC	CASSLALAKHEQFF
.	TRBV5-1	.	TRBJ2-2	TGCGCCAGCAGCCCTGACAGATCAACCGGGGAGCTGTTTTTT	CASSPDRSTGELFF
.	TRBV7-7	.	TRBJ2-1	TGTGCCAGCAGCTTAGCCACTAGTTTTAATGAGCAGTTCTTC	CASSLATSFNEQFF